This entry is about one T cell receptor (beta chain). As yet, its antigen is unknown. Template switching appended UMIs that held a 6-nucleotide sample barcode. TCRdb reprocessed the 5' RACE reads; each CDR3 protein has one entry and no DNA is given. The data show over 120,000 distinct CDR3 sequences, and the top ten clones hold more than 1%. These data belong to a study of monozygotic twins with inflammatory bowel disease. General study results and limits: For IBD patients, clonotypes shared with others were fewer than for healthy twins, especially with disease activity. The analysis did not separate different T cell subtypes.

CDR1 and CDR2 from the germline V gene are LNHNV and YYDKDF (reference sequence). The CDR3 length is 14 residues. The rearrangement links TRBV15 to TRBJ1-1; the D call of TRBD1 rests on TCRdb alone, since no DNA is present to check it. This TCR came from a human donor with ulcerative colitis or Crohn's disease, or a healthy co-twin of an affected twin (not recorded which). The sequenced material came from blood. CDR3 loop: CATSPRTVNTEAFF.